One T cell receptor beta chain is described in this entry. No antigen is known for it. This entry comes from a study of cytomegalovirus exposure and HLA in healthy donors. Study-wide context: A prior analysis found about 120 million unique TCR beta sequences from around 190 million T cells.

Points from the study as a whole: A later analysis found TCR association rates differed by HLA locus, highest for DRB1 and lowest for HLA-C. A later analysis linked around 17,000 TCR beta sequences to HLA alleles at 0.05 false discovery rate. Most observed TCR sequences were rare, whereas some public TCRs were detected in many donors.

The CDR3 covers 16 residues. Germline lookup yields CDR1 SGHAT and CDR2 FQNNGV. Between the trimmed V and J ends, which lost 1 base and 4 bases, there was a span of 14 bases. PCR employed 60 Vbeta and 13 Jbeta primers. Some clones are missing from TCRdb's copy, which holds only in-frame ones; the method was immunoSEQ multiplex PCR. The sample includes roughly 36,000 clones, about 80% of them seen just once. The chain uses TRBV11-2 and TRBJ1-3; no firm D call. The source is a male donor in good health and CMV-seronegative. The source material was PBMCs. CDR3 in amino acids: CASSLAPFDGGNTIYF. In nucleotides, the CDR3 is TGTGCCAGCAGCTTAGCCCCCTTTGACGGGGGAAACACCATATATTTT.